Following are 30 T cell receptor beta chains from one sample sequenced in a study of identical twins. One entry per CDR3 protein, called by TCRdb with MiXCR from the 5' RACE reads. The sample consists of some 460,000 distinct CDR3 sequences, 13% to 15% of them appearing once. The sample also formed part of further work on yellow fever vaccine responses in identical twins.

Sequencing input: CD4+ T cells sorted from blood. Every receptor here comes from a woman aged 18-35 years in good health.

V is TRBV14 and J is TRBJ2-5; TRBD1 is a possible D gene (5 bases). The CDR3 has 15 residues. CDR1 SGHDN and CDR2 FVKESK come from the germline V gene. V was shortened by 0 bases and J by 5 bases, with 13 bases between the two germline ends. The CDR3 sequence: CASSQDYTGRETQYF. DNA for the CDR3: TGTGCCAGCAGCCAAGATTACACAGGCCGGGAGACCCAGTACTTC.

This clonotype came up a few times. This sequence joins TRBV6-2 or TRBV6-3 and TRBJ2-1; TRBD2 matches at 8 bases. Germline CDR1 reads MNHEY; CDR2 reads SVGEGT. Losses at the gene ends were 1 base for V and 7 bases for J; bases not matched to a gene: 6. The CDR3 length is 15 residues. CDR3 in DNA: TGTGCCAGCAGTTACTTAGGGACTAGGAGGAATGAGCAGTTCTTC. Its protein product is CASSYLGTRRNEQFF.

The chain employs TRBV28 and TRBJ2-3, with TRBD2 matching over 7 bases. CDR1 MDHEN and CDR2 SYDVKM come from the germline V gene. The CDR3 runs to 15 residues. V lost 6 bases to trimming and J lost 4 bases; unmatched junction nucleotides: 10. CDR3 sequence (DNA): TGTGCCAGCAGGGGCGCGACGGGGGGAGCAGATACGCAGTATTTT. Translated, it gives CASRGATGGADTQYF.

The chain combines TRBV29-1 with TRBJ1-2, with TRBD1 matching 8 bases. The germline CDR1 and CDR2 sequences are SQVTM and ANQGSEA. This CDR3 spans 13 amino acids. The V gene end was trimmed by 6 bases and the J gene end by 7 bases; junction bases not matched to a gene: 10. Written as DNA, the CDR3 is TGCAGCGTCTTAGACAGGGGAGGCTTTGGCTACACCTTC. Its translation is CSVLDRGGFGYTF.

This clonotype has at least ten counts. The rearrangement links TRBV3-1 to TRBJ1-1; no definite D call. The V end was cut by 5 bases, the J end by 6 bases, with 10 bases between. The CDR3 consists of 12 residues. CDR1 is LGHDT, CDR2 YNNKEL, per germline (reference sequence). CDR3 bases: TGTGCCAGCAGCACTGTCCAGTCTGAAGCTTTCTTT. Translating gives CASSTVQSEAFF.

This chain joins TRBV7-2 and TRBJ2-5, with 9 bases identical to TRBD2. J was trimmed by 3 bases and V by 1 base; bases with no gene match: 3. The CDR3 is 15 amino acids. Germline assignment: CDR1 SGHTA and CDR2 FQGNSA. CDR3 region: CASSLGGRAEETQYF. DNA of the CDR3: TGTGCCAGCAGCTTAGGCGGGAGGGCTGAAGAGACCCAGTACTTC.

The gene calls are TRBV2 and TRBJ1-6, with 7 positions matching TRBD1. Germline lookup yields CDR1 SNHLY and CDR2 FYNNEI. The CDR3 is 13 amino acids. The V gene end was trimmed by 5 bases and the J gene end by 9 bases; junction bases not matched to a gene: 4. CDR3 in amino acids: CASSSGTVSPLHF. Here the CDR3 DNA reads TGTGCCAGCAGTTCCGGGACAGTTTCACCCCTCCACTTT.

The rearrangement uses TRBV6-1 and TRBJ2-7; TRBD1 or TRBD2 may be the D gene (6 bases each). Trimming left V 7 bases short and J 6 bases short, with 16 bases between. This CDR3 spans 13 amino acids. Germline V gene lookup returns CDR1 MNHNS and CDR2 SASEGT. CDR3 sequence: CASILLGGREQYF. The CDR3 coding sequence is TGTGCCAGCATCCTCCTCGGGGGCCGCGAGCAGTACTTC.

The chain couples TRBV5-1 to TRBJ2-1; TRBD2 matches 9 bases. V trimming: 1 base; J trimming: 10 bases; junction bases outside the gene matches: 6. The germline V gene encodes CDR1 SGHRS and CDR2 YFSETQ. The CDR3 sequence is 14 residues long. CDR3 protein: CASSLWLAGVEQFF. The DNA of the CDR3 is TGCGCCAGCAGCTTGTGGTTAGCGGGGGTGGAGCAGTTCTTC. Complete variable domain (other parts from reference TRBV5-1 and TRBJ2-1): KAGVTQTPRYLIKTRGQQVTLSCSPISGHRSVSWYQQTPGQGLQFLFEYFSETQRNKGNFPGRFSGRQFSNSRSEMNVSTLELGDSALYLCASSLWLAGVEQFFGPGTRLTVL.

The chain is built from TRBV4-2 and TRBJ2-5; D is unclear. The V and J ends lost 1 base and 3 bases respectively, with 12 bases between them. Germline V lookup: CDR1 LGHNA, CDR2 YNFKEQ. CDR3 length: 15 residues. Here the CDR3 reads CASSQAGQEEETQYF. DNA for the CDR3: TGTGCCAGCAGCCAAGCGGGCCAGGAAGAAGAGACCCAGTACTTC.

The genes are TRBV5-6 and TRBJ2-7; D is unresolved. Germline-derived CDR1 and CDR2 are SGHDT and YYEEEE. The ends were cut back, 0 bases at V and 2 bases at J, with 9 bases in the middle. CDR3 length: 14 residues. The chain's CDR3 is CASSLARVAYEQYF. CDR3 DNA sequence: TGTGCCAGCAGCTTGGCCCGGGTTGCCTACGAGCAGTACTTC.

This clonotype appeared a few times. The chain is built from TRBV6-5 and TRBJ2-7; 13 nucleotides align to TRBD2. Germline CDR1 MNHEY, CDR2 SVGAGI. J gave up 3 bases and V 0 bases, and 5 bases lay outside the gene matches. This CDR3 contains 17 residues. The CDR3 DNA follows: TGTGCCAGCAGTTACTCGATAGGACTAGCGGGAGTCTACGAGCAGTACTTC. It codes for CASSYSIGLAGVYEQYF.

The V gene is TRBV2, the J gene TRBJ2-7, with TRBD1 identical over 8 bases. Trimming removed 4 bases from V and 6 bases from J; junction bases left unmatched: 5. This CDR3 is 13 amino acids long. CDR1 is SNHLY, CDR2 FYNNEI, per germline. This CDR3 reads CASSGTGTGEQYF. CDR3 coding DNA: TGTGCCAGCAGTGGGACAGGGACGGGCGAGCAGTACTTC.

V usage is TRBV20-1 and J usage is TRBJ2-1; tentatively, D is TRBD1 (8 bases). V shed 2 bases and J shed 4 bases, with 15 bases lying between them. CDR1 is DFQATT and CDR2 is SNEGSKA in the germline V gene (reference sequence). This CDR3 is built from 15 residues. The CDR3: CSARNTGGGYNEQFF. In DNA form, the CDR3 reads TGCAGTGCTAGAAATACAGGGGGGGGGTACAATGAGCAGTTCTTC.

This clonotype has a handful of counts. This rearrangement joins TRBV4-1 to TRBJ2-7; TRBD1 might be the D (5 bases). The CDR3 is 15 residues long. V was shortened by 2 bases and J by 2 bases, with 13 bases between the two germline ends. Germline V CDR1 and CDR2: MGHRA, YSYEKL. The CDR3 region has the DNA TGCGCCAGCAGCCAAAGTAGTGACAGACCCTACGAGCAGTACTTC. Translated, it gives CASSQSSDRPYEQYF.

The chain's CDR3 is CAISDPFPDRGKANVLTF. The CDR3 DNA reads TGTGCCATCAGTGACCCCTTCCCGGACAGGGGAAAGGCCAACGTCCTGACTTTC. J is TRBJ2-6 and V is TRBV10-3; 9 bases are shared with TRBD1. Looked up from germline, CDR1 is ENHRY and CDR2 is SYGVKD. The CDR3 length is 18 residues. V lost 3 bases and J lost 6; bases outside the gene matches: 12.

The chain uses TRBV15 and TRBJ2-1; tentatively, D is TRBD1 (6 bases). The CDR3 is 18 residues long. Trimming removed 2 bases at V and 4 bases at J, with 21 bases between. CDR1 LNHNV and CDR2 YYDKDF come from the germline V gene (reference sequence). Written as DNA, the CDR3 is TGTGCCACCAGCAGACACCAGGCCGGGCAGGGGATATACAATGAGCAGTTCTTC. Translated, it gives CATSRHQAGQGIYNEQFF.

The chain is built from TRBV6-5 and TRBJ2-7; D possibly corresponds to TRBD1 (6 bases). CDR3 length equals 15 residues. CDR1 and CDR2 from the germline V gene are MNHEY and SVGAGI. Trimming left V 2 bases short and J 5 bases short, with 16 bases between. CDR3 sequence: CASSYEPVGTNEQYF. CDR3 coding DNA: TGTGCCAGCAGTTACGAACCGGTTGGGACAAACGAGCAGTACTTC.

The sample holds a few counts of this clonotype. The chain is built from TRBV5-1 and TRBJ2-2; 9 bases are a match to TRBD1. The germline V gene encodes CDR1 SGHRS and CDR2 YFSETQ. Trimming cost V 5 bases and J 3 bases; bases outside gene matches: 8. This CDR3 region has 16 residues. The CDR3: CASRASGTGYTGELFF. In DNA, the CDR3 is TGCGCCAGCAGAGCCTCCGGGACAGGGTACACCGGGGAGCTGTTTTTT.

The V and J genes are TRBV4-2 and TRBJ2-3, with 8 bases that match TRBD2. CDR1 LGHNA and CDR2 YNFKEQ come from the germline V gene. The trim removed 0 bases at V and 5 bases at J, leaving 4 bases unmatched. The CDR3 is 15 amino acids. CDR3 sequence: CASSQESGSGDTQYF. The CDR3 nucleotides are TGTGCCAGCAGCCAAGAAAGCGGGAGTGGAGATACGCAGTATTTT.

This clonotype was detected ten times or more. V usage is TRBV5-1 and J usage is TRBJ1-4; possibly TRBD1 for D (6 bases). CDR3 length: 16 amino acids. V was cut by 7 bases and J by 0 bases, with 16 bases left in between. Germline V gene lookup returns CDR1 SGHRS and CDR2 YFSETQ. CDR3 residues: CASRPGGATTNEKLFF. The CDR3 DNA reads TGCGCCAGCCGGCCCGGGGGGGCAACAACTAATGAAAAACTGTTTTTT.

This clonotype was seen a handful of times. In DNA form, the CDR3 reads TGTGCCAGCTCCCAGGATCAGACAGACTATGGCTACACCTTC. Translated, it gives CASSQDQTDYGYTF. V is TRBV18 and J is TRBJ1-2, with a tentative D call TRBD1 (5 bases). Germline CDR1 reads KGHSH; CDR2 reads LQKENI. V shed 6 bases and J shed 3 bases, with 14 bases lying between them. This CDR3 has 14 residues.

This chain joins TRBV7-9 and TRBJ2-7, with D perhaps being TRBD1 or TRBD2 (5 bases each). Germline V lookup: CDR1 SEHNR, CDR2 FQNEAQ (reference sequence). Trimming pared 5 bases from V and 4 bases from J, leaving 15 bases between. CDR3 size: 14 residues. The CDR3 region is CASSPGRTPYEQYF. CDR3 nucleotides: TGTGCCAGCAGCCCGGGACGTACTCCTTACGAGCAGTACTTC.

V is TRBV30 and J is TRBJ1-4, with D unresolved. Looked up from germline, CDR1 is GTSNPN and CDR2 is SVGIG (reference sequence). V was trimmed by 0 bases and J by 4 bases, leaving 9 bases between them. The CDR3 totals 14 residues. The CDR3 DNA reads as TGTGCCTGGAGTGTATCCGGGATTAATGAAAAACTGTTTTTT. It is translated as CAWSVSGINEKLFF. The full variable domain, with the rest looked up from reference TRBV30 and TRBJ1-4, is SQTIHQWPATLVQPVGSPLSLECTVEGTSNPNLYWYRQAAGRGLQLLFYSVGIGQISSEVPQNLSASRPQDRQFILSSKKLLLSDSGFYLCAWSVSGINEKLFFGSGTQLSVL.

This clonotype has at least ten counts. CDR3 nucleotides: TGTGCCAGCAGCTTATCCGCAGGGGGCAGGGAGACCCAGTACTTC. Translation gives CASSLSAGGRETQYF. This chain uses TRBV7-2 with TRBJ2-5, with 8 bases matching TRBD1. Germline CDR1 is SGHTA and CDR2 is FQGNSA. Losses at the gene ends were 2 bases for V and 5 bases for J; bases not matched to a gene: 7. CDR3 length equals 15 residues.

V usage is TRBV12-3 or TRBV12-4 and J usage is TRBJ1-1, with D perhaps TRBD1 (5 bases). The V and J ends lost 6 bases and 1 base respectively, with 18 bases between them. The CDR3 extends over 16 amino acids. The chain's CDR3 is CASRPTLATENTEAFF. In DNA, the CDR3 is TGTGCCAGCAGGCCCACCCTAGCGACAGAGAACACTGAAGCTTTCTTT.

The rearrangement joins TRBV25-1 to TRBJ1-1; D is undetermined. This CDR3 is 12 amino acids long. The V end lost 4 bases, the J end lost 2 bases, and 5 bases lay between the germline ends. CDR1 is MGHDK, CDR2 SYGVNS, per germline. The CDR3 nucleotides read TGTGCCAGCAGTGCCATTAACACTGAAGCTTTCTTT. It specifies CASSAINTEAFF. The whole variable domain, filled in from reference TRBV25-1 and TRBJ1-1, reads EADIYQTPRYLVIGTGKKITLECSQTMGHDKMYWYQQDPGMELHLIHYSYGVNSTEKGDLSSESTVSRIRTEHFPLTLESARPSHTSQYLCASSAINTEAFFGQGTRLTVV.

This clonotype was found a few times. The chain couples TRBV30 to TRBJ2-7; 7 bases agree with TRBD1. Unmatched junction bases numbered 9, after V lost 3 bases and J lost 7 bases. Germline lookup yields CDR1 GTSNPN and CDR2 SVGIG (reference sequence). There are 13 residues in the CDR3. CDR3 protein: CAWRDRLDREQYF. The CDR3, as DNA: TGTGCCTGGAGGGACAGGTTAGATCGAGAGCAGTACTTC.

The V and J genes are TRBV20-1 and TRBJ2-5; no firm D call. Germline V lookup: CDR1 DFQATT, CDR2 SNEGSKA (reference sequence). The CDR3 is made up of 14 amino acids. V was trimmed by 7 bases and J by 2 bases, leaving 17 bases between them. In DNA form, the CDR3 reads TGCAGTGTCTCAACTCTTGGCAGTCAAGAGACCCAGTACTTC. Protein sequence: CSVSTLGSQETQYF.

The table lists this clonotype with a few counts. V and J are TRBV5-6 and TRBJ1-2; TRBD1 matches 8 bases. Looked up from germline, CDR1 is SGHDT and CDR2 is YYEEEE. The CDR3 has 15 residues. Trimming cost V 7 bases and J 4 bases; bases outside gene matches: 12. The CDR3 DNA reads as TGTGCCAGCGGAATCGCGACAGGGGTGGTCTATGGCTACACCTTC. Translated, it gives CASGIATGVVYGYTF. The full variable domain, with the rest looked up from reference TRBV5-6 and TRBJ1-2, is DAGVTQSPTHLIKTRGQQVTLRCSPKSGHDTVSWYQQALGQGPQFIFQYYEEEERQRGNFPDRFSGHQFPNYSSELNVNALLLGDSALYLCASGIATGVVYGYTFGSGTRLTVV.